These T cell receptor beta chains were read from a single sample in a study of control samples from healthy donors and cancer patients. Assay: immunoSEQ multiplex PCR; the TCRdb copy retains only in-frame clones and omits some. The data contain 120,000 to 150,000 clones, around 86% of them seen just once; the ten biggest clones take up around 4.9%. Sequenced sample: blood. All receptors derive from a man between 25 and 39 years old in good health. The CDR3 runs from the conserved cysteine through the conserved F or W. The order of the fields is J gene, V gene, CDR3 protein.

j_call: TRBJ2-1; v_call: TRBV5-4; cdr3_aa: CASSQTSGRHNEQFF
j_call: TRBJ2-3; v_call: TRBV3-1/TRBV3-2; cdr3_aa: CASSQSPGLGDTDTQYF
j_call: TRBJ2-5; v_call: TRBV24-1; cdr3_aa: CATSDLGRETQYF
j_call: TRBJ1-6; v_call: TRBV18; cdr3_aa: CASSPTGGLLDSPLHF
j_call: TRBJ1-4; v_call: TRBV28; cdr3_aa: CATSTTNEKLFF
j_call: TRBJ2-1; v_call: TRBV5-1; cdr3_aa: CASSLDLRGGNEQFF
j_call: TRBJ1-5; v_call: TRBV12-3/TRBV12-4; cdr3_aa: CASGFSNQPQHF
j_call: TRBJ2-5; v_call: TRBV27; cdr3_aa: CASSLSPWTGTSVTWETQYF
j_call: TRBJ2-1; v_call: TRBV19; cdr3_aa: CASSISLYNEQFF
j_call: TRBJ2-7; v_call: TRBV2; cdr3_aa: CASRVDSSYEQYF